This T cell receptor (beta chain) was sequenced during a study of cytomegalovirus exposure and HLA in healthy donors. With regard to this clone: The antigen remains unidentified.

Among the 120 subjects of the validation cohort, separate from the approximately 700-subject first cohort, were the donors. Study-wide results and caveats: The study labeled 164 TCR beta chains cytomegalovirus-associated.

Using immunoSEQ multiplex PCR, the repertoire was profiled, and TCRdb retains in-frame clones only, with some absent. The sample includes approximately 150,000 clones, around 86% of them seen just once. The CDR3 has 11 amino acids. CDR1 is DFQATT and CDR2 is SNEGSKA in the germline V gene (reference sequence). V was cut by 6 bases and J by 4 bases, with 6 bases left in between. The source material was PBMCs. The chain joins TRBV20-1 to TRBJ1-4; no clear D gene. The receptor comes from a man aged 18 to 35 in good health and CMV-seropositive. DNA of the CDR3: TGCAGTGCCCACTTTAATGAAAAACTGTTTTTT. Translation: CSAHFNEKLFF.